This T cell receptor beta chain was captured in a study of T cells expressing NK-cell markers. Study background: Seven donors tested HCMV-seropositive and one tested seronegative among the eight sequenced. Findings of the study overall: Several donors' CD3+CD56-NKG2C+ cells were dominated by the same clonotypes. Six or seven donors carried dominant NKG2C+ clonotypes that made up roughly 1.0-7.0% of their CD8+ T cells.

CDR1 is MGHDK, CDR2 SYGVNS, per germline. CDR3 size: 15 residues. 5'RACE template switching with UMIs generated TCR beta cDNA. TCRdb reprocessed the 5' RACE reads and reports one entry per CDR3 protein, with no DNA. The specimen's table records hundreds of thousands of distinct CDR3 sequences. With respect to this clonotype: Antigen: not known.

This receptor was obtained from a woman aged 18 to 75 in good health. Sequenced: blood T cells: a sorted CD56 or NKG2C T cell subset, CD4+ or CD8+ T cells, or bulk PBMC T cells (not recorded which). The chain has TRBV25-1 and TRBJ2-2; the TRBD1 assignment by TCRdb is unverifiable without DNA. CDR3: CASSFPGRTVGELFF.